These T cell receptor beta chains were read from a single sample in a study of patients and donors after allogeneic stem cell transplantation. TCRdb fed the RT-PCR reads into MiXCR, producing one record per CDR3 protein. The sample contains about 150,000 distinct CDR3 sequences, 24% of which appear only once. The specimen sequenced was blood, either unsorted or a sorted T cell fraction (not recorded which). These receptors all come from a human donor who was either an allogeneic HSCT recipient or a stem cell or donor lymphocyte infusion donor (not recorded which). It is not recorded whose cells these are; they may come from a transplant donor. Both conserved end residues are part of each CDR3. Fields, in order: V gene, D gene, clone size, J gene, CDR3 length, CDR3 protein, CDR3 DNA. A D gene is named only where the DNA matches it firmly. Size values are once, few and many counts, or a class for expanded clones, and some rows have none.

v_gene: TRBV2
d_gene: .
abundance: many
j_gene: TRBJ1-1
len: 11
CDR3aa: CASSGLDEAFF
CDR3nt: TGTGCCAGCAGTGGGTTGGATGAAGCTTTCTTT

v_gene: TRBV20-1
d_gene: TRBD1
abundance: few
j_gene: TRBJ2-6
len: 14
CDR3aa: CSADRGSGANVLTF
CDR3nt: TGCAGTGCAGACAGGGGTTCTGGGGCCAACGTCCTGACTTTC

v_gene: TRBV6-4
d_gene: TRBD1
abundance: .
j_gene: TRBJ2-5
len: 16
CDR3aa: CASPHSDRGGRETQYF
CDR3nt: TGTGCCAGCCCACACTCGGACAGGGGGGGCAGAGAGACCCAGTACTTC

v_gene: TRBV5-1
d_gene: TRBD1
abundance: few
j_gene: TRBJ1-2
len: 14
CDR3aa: CASTPTGRDYGYTF
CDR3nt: TGCGCCAGCACCCCGACAGGGAGGGACTATGGCTACACCTTC

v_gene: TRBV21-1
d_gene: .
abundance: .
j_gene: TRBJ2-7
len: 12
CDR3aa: CASSKEFYEQYF
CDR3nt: TGTGCCAGCAGCAAAGAGTTCTACGAGCAGTACTTC

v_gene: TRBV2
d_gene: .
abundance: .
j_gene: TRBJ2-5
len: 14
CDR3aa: CASSERGPRETQYF
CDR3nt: TGTGCCAGCAGTGAACGCGGCCCTAGGGAGACCCAGTACTTC

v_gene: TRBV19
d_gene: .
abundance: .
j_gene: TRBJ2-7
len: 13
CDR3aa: CASSIIGEEEQYF
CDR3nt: TGTGCCAGTAGTATAATCGGGGAGGAGGAGCAGTACTTC

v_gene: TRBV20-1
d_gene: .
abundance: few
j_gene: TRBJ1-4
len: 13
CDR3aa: CSARQGMEEKLFF
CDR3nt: TGCAGTGCTAGACAGGGTATGGAAGAAAAACTGTTTTTT

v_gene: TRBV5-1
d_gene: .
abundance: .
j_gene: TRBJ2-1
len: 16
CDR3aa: CASSLAGTNSYNEQFF
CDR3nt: TGCGCCAGCAGCCTGGCCGGGACAAACTCCTACAATGAGCAGTTCTTC

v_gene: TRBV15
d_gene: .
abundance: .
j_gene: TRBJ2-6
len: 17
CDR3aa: CATSTLRRTAGANVLTF
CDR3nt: TGTGCCACCAGCACTTTACGGAGGACAGCTGGGGCCAACGTCCTGACTTTC

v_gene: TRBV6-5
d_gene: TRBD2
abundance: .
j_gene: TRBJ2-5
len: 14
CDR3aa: CASIRTSGGETQYF
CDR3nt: TGTGCCAGCATAAGGACTAGCGGGGGGGAGACCCAGTACTTC

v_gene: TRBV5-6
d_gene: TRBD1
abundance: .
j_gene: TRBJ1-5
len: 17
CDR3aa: CASSRRDRWVSNQPQHF
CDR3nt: TGTGCCAGCAGCAGAAGGGACAGGTGGGTTAGCAATCAGCCCCAGCATTTT

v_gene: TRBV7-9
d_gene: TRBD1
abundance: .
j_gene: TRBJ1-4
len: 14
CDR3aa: CASSSGQGNEKLFF
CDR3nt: TGTGCCAGCAGCTCGGGACAGGGTAATGAAAAACTGTTTTTT

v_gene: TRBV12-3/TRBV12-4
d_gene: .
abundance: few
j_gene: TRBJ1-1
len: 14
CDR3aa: CASSFGHMNTEAFF
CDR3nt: TGTGCCAGCAGTTTCGGACATATGAACACTGAAGCTTTCTTT

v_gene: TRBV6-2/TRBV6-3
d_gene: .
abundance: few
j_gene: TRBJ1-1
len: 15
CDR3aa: CASSPSGHINTEAFF
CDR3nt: TGTGCCAGCAGCCCGTCAGGGCATATCAACACTGAAGCTTTCTTT

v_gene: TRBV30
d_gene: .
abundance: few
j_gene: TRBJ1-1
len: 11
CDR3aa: CAWSSGTEAFF
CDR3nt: TGTGCCTGGAGTAGTGGGACTGAAGCTTTCTTT

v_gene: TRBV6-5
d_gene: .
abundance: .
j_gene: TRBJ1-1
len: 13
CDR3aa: CASSYNSRTEAFF
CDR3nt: TGTGCCAGCAGTTACAATAGCCGCACAGAAGCTTTCTTT

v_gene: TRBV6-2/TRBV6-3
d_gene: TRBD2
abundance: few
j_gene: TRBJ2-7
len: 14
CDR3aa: CASLGLAGAYEQYF
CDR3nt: TGTGCCAGCTTGGGGCTAGCGGGAGCCTACGAGCAGTACTTC

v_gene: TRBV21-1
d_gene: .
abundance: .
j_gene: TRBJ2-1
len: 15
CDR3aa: CASSRGSAPAGEQFF
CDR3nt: TGTGCCAGCAGCAGGGGCTCGGCACCTGCAGGAGAGCAGTTCTTC

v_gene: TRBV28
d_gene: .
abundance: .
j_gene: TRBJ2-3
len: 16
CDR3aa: CASSQGTITSTDTQYF
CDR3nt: TGTGCCAGCAGCCAAGGGACAATCACTAGCACAGATACGCAGTATTTT

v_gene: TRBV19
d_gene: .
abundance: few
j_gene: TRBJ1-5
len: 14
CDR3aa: CASSIAPPGEPQHF
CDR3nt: TGTGCCAGTAGTATAGCCCCGCCAGGGGAGCCCCAGCATTTT

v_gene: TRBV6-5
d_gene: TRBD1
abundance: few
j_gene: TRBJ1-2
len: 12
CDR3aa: CASSLDRDGYTF
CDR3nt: TGTGCCAGCAGCTTAGACAGGGATGGCTACACCTTC

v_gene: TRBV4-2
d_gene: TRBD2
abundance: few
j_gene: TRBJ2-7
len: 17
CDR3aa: CASSQNTGLAGLYEQYF
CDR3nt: TGTGCCAGCAGCCAAAATACGGGACTAGCGGGCCTCTACGAGCAGTACTTC

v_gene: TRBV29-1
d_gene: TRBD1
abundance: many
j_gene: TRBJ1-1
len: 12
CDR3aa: CSVETGGIEAFF
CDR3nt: TGCAGCGTTGAGACAGGGGGGATTGAAGCTTTCTTT

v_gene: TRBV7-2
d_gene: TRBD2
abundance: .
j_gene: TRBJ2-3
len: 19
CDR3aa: CASSLVVRGGSLNTDTQYF
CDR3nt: TGTGCCAGCAGCTTAGTGGTTCGGGGGGGCTCTCTGAACACAGATACGCAGTATTTT

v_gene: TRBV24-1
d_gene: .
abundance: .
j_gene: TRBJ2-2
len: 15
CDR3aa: CATSESRAETGELFF
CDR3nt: TGTGCCACCAGTGAGTCCAGGGCGGAGACCGGGGAGCTGTTTTTT

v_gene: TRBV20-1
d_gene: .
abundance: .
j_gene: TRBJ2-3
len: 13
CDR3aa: CSAAGTRTDTQYF
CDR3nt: TGCAGTGCGGCCGGGACCCGCACAGATACGCAGTATTTT

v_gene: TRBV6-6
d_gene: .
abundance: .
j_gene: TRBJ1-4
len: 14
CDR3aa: CASSCGGFSEKLFF
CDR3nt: TGTGCCAGCAGTTGCGGCGGGTTTAGTGAAAAACTGTTTTTT

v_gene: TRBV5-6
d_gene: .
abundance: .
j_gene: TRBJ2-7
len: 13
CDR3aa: CASSGGGNYEQYF
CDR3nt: TGTGCCAGCAGCGGAGGCGGAAACTACGAGCAGTACTTC

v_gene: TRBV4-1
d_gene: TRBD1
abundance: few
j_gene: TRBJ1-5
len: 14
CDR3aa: CASSPGQGAQPQHF
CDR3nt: TGCGCCAGCAGCCCCGGACAGGGCGCTCAGCCCCAGCATTTT

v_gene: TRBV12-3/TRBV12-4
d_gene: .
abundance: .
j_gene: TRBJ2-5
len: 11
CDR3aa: CASTPSMIQYF
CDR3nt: TGTGCCAGCACCCCCAGTATGATCCAGTACTTC

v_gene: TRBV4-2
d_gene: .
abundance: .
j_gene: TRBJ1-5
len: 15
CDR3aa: CASSQDWPQGQPQHF
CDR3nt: TGTGCCAGCAGCCAAGATTGGCCACAAGGGCAGCCCCAGCATTTT

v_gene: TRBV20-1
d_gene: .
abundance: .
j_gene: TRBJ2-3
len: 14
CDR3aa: CSAEDIRLAATQYF
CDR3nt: TGCAGTGCCGAGGACATTCGCCTAGCAGCTACGCAGTATTTT

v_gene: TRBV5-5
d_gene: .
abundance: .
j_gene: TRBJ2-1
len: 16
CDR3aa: CASRKNPYLSYNEQFF
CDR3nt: TGTGCCAGCAGAAAAAATCCTTACCTCTCCTACAATGAGCAGTTCTTC

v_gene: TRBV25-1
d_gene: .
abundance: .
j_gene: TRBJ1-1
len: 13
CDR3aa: CASLDGLRAEAFF
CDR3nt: TGTGCCAGTTTGGATGGTTTGAGGGCTGAAGCTTTCTTT

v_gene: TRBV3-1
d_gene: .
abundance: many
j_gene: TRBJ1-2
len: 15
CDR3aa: CASSPHNGPNYGYTF
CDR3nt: TGTGCCAGCAGCCCCCATAACGGACCTAACTATGGCTACACCTTC

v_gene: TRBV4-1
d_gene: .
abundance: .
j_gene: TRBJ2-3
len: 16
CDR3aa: CASRQPWERGTDTQYF
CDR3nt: TGCGCCAGCAGGCAGCCCTGGGAGAGGGGCACAGATACGCAGTATTTT

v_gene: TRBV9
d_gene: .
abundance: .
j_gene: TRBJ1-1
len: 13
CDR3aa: CASSVSTVAEAFF
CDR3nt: TGTGCCAGCAGCGTCTCGACAGTGGCTGAAGCTTTCTTT

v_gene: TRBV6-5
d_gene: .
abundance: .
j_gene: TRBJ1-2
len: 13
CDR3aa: CASGGVVASGYTF
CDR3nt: TGTGCCAGCGGGGGGGTAGTGGCATCAGGCTACACCTTC

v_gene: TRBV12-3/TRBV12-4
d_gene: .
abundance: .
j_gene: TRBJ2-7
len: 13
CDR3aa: CASSLWEFYEQYF
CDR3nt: TGTGCCAGCAGTTTATGGGAGTTCTACGAGCAGTACTTC

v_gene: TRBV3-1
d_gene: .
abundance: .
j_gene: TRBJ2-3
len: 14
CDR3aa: CASSQLPGTDTQYF
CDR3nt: TGTGCCAGCAGCCAATTACCGGGCACAGATACGCAGTATTTT

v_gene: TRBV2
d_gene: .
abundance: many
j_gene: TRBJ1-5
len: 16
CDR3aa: CATGGSAGGGNQPQHF
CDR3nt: TGTGCCACCGGAGGTTCTGCGGGCGGAGGCAATCAGCCCCAGCATTTT

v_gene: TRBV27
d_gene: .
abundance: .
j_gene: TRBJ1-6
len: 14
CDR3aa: CASSLTKWGSPLHF
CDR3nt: TGTGCCAGCAGTTTGACAAAGTGGGGTTCACCCCTCCACTTT

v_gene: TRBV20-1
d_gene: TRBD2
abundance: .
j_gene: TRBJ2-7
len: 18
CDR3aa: CSARERTSGRGFSYEQYF
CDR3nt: TGCAGTGCCAGGGAAAGGACTAGCGGGAGAGGTTTCTCCTACGAGCAGTACTTC

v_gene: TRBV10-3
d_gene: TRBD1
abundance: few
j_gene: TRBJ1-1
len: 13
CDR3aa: CAITQGVNTEAFF
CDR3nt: TGTGCCATCACCCAGGGGGTGAACACTGAAGCTTTCTTT